This TCR beta chain was captured in a study of blood T cell repertoires in COVID-19 (dated by TCRdb to 2018 to 2021). Context from the whole study: Samples from collaborators originated in the United States, Italy and Spain and spanned both the acute and convalescent phases of COVID-19. The prospective study material was composed of cDNA or gDNA derived from T cells, B-cell-depleted T cells, or PBMCs. Subjects who had been exposed to COVID-19, were actively infected with it, or had recovered from it provided the deeply sampled blood TCRbeta repertoires that made up the dataset. The repertoires were released in a freely available public database meant as a resource for research on the immune response to SARS-CoV-2. The samples were drawn from two sources: the first 160 participants of the ongoing ImmuneRACE study, and 1,200 or so subjects contributed by 6 global collaborators. The sample metadata nearly always contained a de-identified subject ID, COVID-19 status, age in years and sex. Where HLA class I and class II types were available, the types were taken from metadata supplied by the sample provider, not from assay-based typing.

General findings and caveats noted by the study authors: Clinical and demographic metadata were provided uncurated, with the amount varying by source and participant.

Collaborating institutions collected whole blood in K2EDTA tubes following their own protocols. For TCRbeta analysis, collaborators shipped samples in one of three forms: frozen whole blood, isolated PBMCs, or DNA extracted from either of those sample types. The immunoSEQ Assay, a bias-controlled multiplex PCR, was used to amplify TCRbeta CDR3 regions from genomic DNA. For the original study's pipeline: Within the assay, amplification of reference gene primers was used to estimate how many nucleated cells each sample contained. To quantify the absolute abundance of each unique TCRbeta CDR3 rearrangement, sequence reads were collapsed and filtered. Productive Simpson clonality was computed per sample as the square root of Simpson's diversity index over productive rearrangements. TCRdb carries this immuneACCESS record with in-frame sequences only. Its versions omit some clonotypes, under half of them owing to an unresolved V gene in the studies checked, with the rest unexplained. The DNA was the basis for D and trimming; V, J and clone size are from that table. The table for this sample lists approximately 80,000 clones; approximately 83% of them were counted only once. The top ten hold about 2% of the sample.

About this clone: Its target antigen remains unknown. Base qualities are not at hand, and no much larger clone is one base apart.

The material sequenced was peripheral blood. The clonotype was recovered from a woman in her seventies with acute or convalescent COVID-19.

The CDR3 protein: CATSSLIRDSTSNSPLHF. The nucleotide sequence is given as TGTGCCACCAGCAGCCTCATTAGGGACAGCACTTCTAATTCACCCCTCCACTTT. The chain links TRBV15 with TRBJ1-6, with TRBD1 matching 7 junction bases. The CDR3 runs 18 amino acids, cysteine and phenylalanine included. The entry retains the CDR3 DNA only, 54 bases that are in frame from base 1. The germline V gene (reference sequence) sets CDR1 to LNHNV and CDR2 to YYDKDF. V has 3 bases trimmed and J has 6 bases trimmed; junction bases matching no gene number 14.